This TCR beta chain was recorded in a study of CD8 T cells in ankylosing spondylitis. This clonotype was counted many times. Its antigen is undetermined. Researchers built TCR beta libraries using quantitative 5'-RACE with molecular barcodes. Each CDR3 protein is one row after TCRdb ran MiXCR on the 5' RACE reads. The sample yields about 240,000 distinct CDR3 sequences, 8% to 9.5% seen once. This CDR3 is built from 15 residues. Trimming cost V 2 bases and J 5 bases; bases outside gene matches: 2. CDR1 is SEHNR and CDR2 is FQNEAQ in the germline V gene (reference sequence). General study findings and limits: Earlier work had already found some motif variants in reactive arthritis synovial fluid and blood. As reported, disease-linked clones showed significant enrichment in matched ankylosing spondylitis synovial fluid. In ankylosing spondylitis blood, a motif of roughly 8 highly homologous TCR beta variants appeared characteristic.

The sequencing input was blood, either unsorted or a sorted T cell fraction (not recorded which). This sequence joins TRBV7-9 and TRBJ2-1, with 11 bases fitting TRBD2. The clonotype originates from a male donor with ankylosing spondylitis or in good health (not recorded which). The CDR3 DNA is TGTGCCAGCAGCTTACCTAGCGGGGGGAACAATGAGCAGTTCTTC. Protein: CASSLPSGGNNEQFF. The complete variable domain, with remaining parts taken from reference TRBV7-9 and TRBJ2-1, reads DTGVSQNPRHKITKRGQNVTFRCDPISEHNRLYWYRQTLGQGPEFLTYFQNEAQLEKSRLLSDRFSAERPKGSFSTLEIQRTEQGDSAMYLCASSLPSGGNNEQFFGPGTRLTVL.